This TCR beta chain was captured in a study of molecular identifiers for immune sequencing clone quantification. Study details: Five portions were made in replicates from RNA of 20,000 or 100,000 naive CD8 cells, and four underwent sequencing.

MiXCR, applied by TCRdb to the PCR reads, yields one record per CDR3 protein. The sample carries about 640,000 distinct CDR3 sequences, just under 20% recorded once. At least ten counts were recorded for this clonotype. Its antigen is currently unknown. Germline V gives CDR1 SGHNT, CDR2 YYREEE (reference sequence). The CDR3 consists of 14 residues. V was clipped by 4 bases and J by 8 bases; unmatched bases: 7. Study-wide results and caveats: Among 930,000 or so naive cells, as was reported, spiked Jurkat TCR RNA from one cell was detectable. Sharing of a barcode by identical TCR molecules could cause highly expanded clone sizes to be underestimated. Beyond 20 RNA copies, clones held over 98% of effector molecules, compared with under 1% in naive cells.

The chain combines TRBV5-4 with TRBJ2-1; TRBD1 aligns across 9 bases. Sequenced: naive CD8+ T cells from blood, with Jurkat cell RNA spiked in. Subset reported: FACS-sorted CD8+CD4-CCR7+CD45RA+ naive T cells. This sequence originates from a human donor in good health. Some libraries in this study had Jurkat cell RNA spiked in. CDR3 sequence: CASSTLTGGYEQFF. The CDR3 coding sequence is TGTGCCAGCAGCACCCTGACAGGGGGGTATGAGCAGTTCTTC. The full variable domain, completed using reference TRBV5-4 and TRBJ2-1, is ETGVTQSPTHLIKTRGQQVTLRCSSQSGHNTVSWYQQALGQGPQFIFQYYREEENGRGNFPPRFSGLQFPNYSSELNVNALELDDSALYLCASSTLTGGYEQFFGPGTRLTVL.